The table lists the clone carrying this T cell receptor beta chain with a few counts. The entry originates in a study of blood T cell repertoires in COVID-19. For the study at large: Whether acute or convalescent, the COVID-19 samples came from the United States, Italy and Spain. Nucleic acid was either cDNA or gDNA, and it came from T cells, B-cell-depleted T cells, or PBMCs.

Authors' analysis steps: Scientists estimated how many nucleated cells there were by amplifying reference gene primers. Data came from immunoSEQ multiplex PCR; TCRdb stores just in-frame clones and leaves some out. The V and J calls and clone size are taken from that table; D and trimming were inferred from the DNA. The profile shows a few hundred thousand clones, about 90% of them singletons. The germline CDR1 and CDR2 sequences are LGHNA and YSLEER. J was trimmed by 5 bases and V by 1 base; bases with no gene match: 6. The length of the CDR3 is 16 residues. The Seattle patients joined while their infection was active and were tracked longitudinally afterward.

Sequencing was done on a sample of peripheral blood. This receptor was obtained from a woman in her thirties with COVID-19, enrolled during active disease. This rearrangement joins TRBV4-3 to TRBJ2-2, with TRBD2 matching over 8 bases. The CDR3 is CASSQAAGLGTGELFF. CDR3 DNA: TGCGCCAGCAGCCAAGCAGCGGGACTAGGAACCGGGGAGCTGTTTTTT.